This TCR beta chain is from a study of blood T cell repertoires in COVID-19. Study-wide context: The origin of the acute and convalescent COVID-19 samples was the United States, Italy and Spain. PBMCs, B-cell-depleted T cells, or T cells provided the cDNA or gDNA that made up the material.

V shed 5 bases, J shed 4 bases, and the junction held 7 bases outside the gene matches. This CDR3 has 15 amino acids. From germline, CDR1 is MNHNS and CDR2 SASEGT. Authors' methods: Reference gene primer amplification gave estimated nucleated cell counts. TCRdb's copy holds only in-frame clones and misses some; the assay was immunoSEQ multiplex PCR. D and trimming were read from the DNA, whereas the V and J calls and clone size are those reported in that table. The sample records fewer than 130,000 clones, about 85% being singletons. This clone was observed a few times. The specimen was peripheral blood. This chain uses TRBV6-1 with TRBJ1-1, with 10 bases matching TRBD1. The TCR originated in a human donor in a cohort sampled during active COVID-19. The CDR3 nucleotides are TGTGCCAGCAGTCTGACAGGGGGCGTTGTCACTGAAGCTTTCTTT. Translated: CASSLTGGVVTEAFF.